These 22 T cell receptor beta chains were sequenced from one sample in a study of Graves' ophthalmopathy and Graves' hyperthyroidism. The TCR beta CDR3 regions underwent amplification from RNA transcripts. The authors performed first-round RT-PCR with HTBI primers and then a second-round multiplex PCR. Via MiXCR, TCRdb re-called the multiplex PCR reads, giving one row per CDR3 protein. The sample has approximately 480,000 distinct CDR3 sequences; approximately 15% are singletons. Source material: blood. These receptor sequences come from a woman in her 30s with Graves' ophthalmopathy.

The CDR3 DNA sequence: TGTGCCAGCAGTGTTGACAGGGGGCCTTCTGAAGCTTTCTTT. Its translation: CASSVDRGPSEAFF. V is TRBV6-1 and J is TRBJ1-1; 10 positions match TRBD1. The CDR3 is 14 amino acids. V lost 4 bases and J lost 6; bases outside the gene matches: 5. Germline values: CDR1 MNHNS, CDR2 SASEGT.

This clonotype was recorded a few times. The chain is built from TRBV10-3 and TRBJ2-7, with 8 bases aligning to TRBD1. CDR3 length: 13 residues. Germline-derived CDR1 and CDR2 are ENHRY and SYGVKD. V dropped 10 bases and J dropped 2; count of bases not matched to a gene: 7. The CDR3 is CASLSGQAYEQYF. Here the CDR3 DNA reads TGTGCCAGCCTCTCGGGACAGGCCTACGAGCAGTACTTC.

This clonotype has a count of ten or more. The gene calls are TRBV29-1 and TRBJ2-2, with D unclear. This CDR3 spans 13 amino acids. In germline, CDR1 is SQVTM, CDR2 ANQGSEA. With 7 bases removed from V and 2 bases from J, the gap between germline ends came to 11 bases. CDR3 nucleotides: TGCAGCGCCCGTGACGGAAACACCGGGGAGCTGTTTTTT. Its translation: CSARDGNTGELFF.

The V gene is TRBV6-1, the J gene TRBJ1-6; 7 positions agree with TRBD1. The CDR3 runs 15 residues. Losses at the gene ends were 6 bases for V and 2 bases for J; bases not matched to a gene: 4. Germline CDR1 MNHNS, CDR2 SASEGT. CDR3 loop: CASRTGTAYNSPLHF. The CDR3 bases are TGTGCCAGCAGAACCGGGACAGCCTATAATTCACCCCTCCACTTT.

This clonotype was found many times. The genes are TRBV20-1 and TRBJ2-7; D tentatively fits TRBD1 or TRBD2 (5 bases each). From germline, CDR1 is DFQATT and CDR2 SNEGSKA (reference sequence). The CDR3 consists of 14 residues. The germline V and J ends were trimmed by 0 bases and 5 bases, with 14 bases remaining between them. Here the CDR3 reads CSARDREGAHEQYF. In DNA form, the CDR3 reads TGCAGTGCTAGAGATCGGGAAGGGGCACACGAGCAGTACTTC.

This clonotype came up many times. The chain recombines TRBV28 with TRBJ1-5; D possibly corresponds to TRBD1 (5 bases). The V end lost 10 bases, the J end lost 0 bases, and 13 bases lay between the germline ends. Germline-derived CDR1 and CDR2 are MDHEN and SYDVKM. CDR3 length: 14 amino acids. DNA of the CDR3: TGTGCCACCCTGACAGTCTATAGCAATCAGCCCCAGCATTTT. Its protein product is CATLTVYSNQPQHF.

This clonotype was counted at least ten times. The V call is TRBV19, the J call TRBJ2-7, with D possibly TRBD2 on 6 matching bases. The V gene's germline CDR1 is LNHDA and CDR2 SQIVND (reference sequence). The CDR3 is 14 amino acids. V shed 6 bases and J shed 1 base, with 13 bases lying between them. CDR3 sequence reads: CASRNLGRSYEQYF. The CDR3 nucleotides read TGTGCCAGTAGAAACCTCGGGAGATCCTACGAGCAGTACTTC.

This clonotype was observed at least ten times. Without the conserved terminal phenylalanine or tryptophan, this CDR3 likely stems from a read error. The V and J genes are TRBV28 and TRBJ1-3; D is undetermined. There are 11 residues in the CDR3. The germline gives CDR1 MDHEN, CDR2 SYDVKM. Trimming stripped 6 bases from V and 4 bases from J, with 4 bases between. The CDR3 loop is CASSRGNTIYV. The CDR3 DNA reads as TGTGCCAGCAGCAGGGGAAACACCATATATGTT.

This clonotype was seen ten or more times. The V call is TRBV20-1, the J call TRBJ2-7; unclear D gene. V was cut by 0 bases and J by 4 bases, with 19 bases left in between. The CDR3 spans 16 residues. In germline, CDR1 is DFQATT, CDR2 SNEGSKA (reference sequence). CDR3 sequence: CSARDLAGSIIYEQYF. DNA of the CDR3: TGCAGTGCTAGAGATTTGGCAGGTTCTATTATTTACGAGCAGTACTTC.

This clonotype was found many times. The CDR3 region is CSAYPGYSNQPQHF. CDR3 nucleotide sequence: TGCAGTGCTTATCCGGGGTATAGCAATCAGCCCCAGCATTTT. The rearrangement uses TRBV20-1 and TRBJ1-5; no clear D. With 5 bases removed from V and 0 bases from J, the gap between germline ends came to 11 bases. From germline, CDR1 is DFQATT and CDR2 SNEGSKA (reference sequence). The CDR3 consists of 14 residues.

In this sample, this clonotype turned up many times. The chain uses TRBV4-1 and TRBJ1-5, with D unclear. Germline CDR1 MGHRA, CDR2 YSYEKL. V was pared by 2 bases and J by 3 bases, with 11 bases between. This CDR3 contains 15 residues. The CDR3 spells CASSQTPQTNQPQHF. The CDR3 DNA reads as TGCGCCAGCAGCCAAACTCCTCAGACCAATCAGCCCCAGCATTTT.

This clonotype occurred many times. J is TRBJ2-7 and V is TRBV5-5; D unresolved. The CDR3 length is 12 residues. V was trimmed by 1 base and J by 4 bases, leaving 6 bases between them. The V gene's germline CDR1 is SGHKS and CDR2 YYEKEE (reference sequence). CDR3 nucleotides: TGTGCCAGCAGCTTGCCACAATACGAGCAGTACTTC. Amino acids: CASSLPQYEQYF.

This clonotype showed up many times. The chain has TRBV19 and TRBJ1-1, with TRBD1 matching 9 bases. In germline, CDR1 is LNHDA, CDR2 SQIVND (reference sequence). The CDR3 totals 14 residues. V was clipped by 5 bases and J by 4 bases; unmatched bases: 5. The CDR3 DNA sequence: TGTGCCAGTAGTGGGACAGGGTGGCTCACTGAAGCTTTCTTT. The encoded protein is CASSGTGWLTEAFF.

This clonotype was observed a few times. The CDR3 sequence is CASNRGMNTEAFF. The CDR3 nucleotides read TGTGCCAGCAATCGCGGGATGAACACTGAAGCTTTCTTT. The V gene is TRBV2, the J gene TRBJ1-1; D is unclear. Between the trimmed V and J ends, which lost 7 bases and 0 bases, there was a span of 9 bases. CDR1 SNHLY and CDR2 FYNNEI come from the germline V gene. CDR3 length equals 13 residues.

The sample holds many counts of this clonotype. The chain carries TRBV28 and TRBJ2-5, with a tentative D call TRBD2 (6 bases). V gave up 7 bases and J gave up 7 bases, with 19 bases separating them. Germline V gene sequence: CDR1 MDHEN, CDR2 SYDVKM. This CDR3 has 14 amino acids. CDR3 protein: CASTTAGLRGTQYF. CDR3 bases: TGTGCCAGCACTACCGCGGGACTCCGAGGGACCCAGTACTTC.

The sample holds many counts of this clonotype. This chain joins TRBV19 and TRBJ1-1, with 11 bases identical to TRBD1. V lost 1 base and J lost 0; bases outside the gene matches: 10. Germline V CDR1 and CDR2: LNHDA, SQIVND (reference sequence). The CDR3 runs to 19 residues. CDR3 region: CASSIVRTGGHGMNTEAFF. The DNA for the CDR3 is TGTGCCAGTAGTATAGTTAGGACAGGGGGCCACGGCATGAACACTGAAGCTTTCTTT. The whole variable domain, remainder taken from reference TRBV19 and TRBJ1-1, is DGGITQSPKYLFRKEGQNVTLSCEQNLNHDAMYWYRQDPGQGLRLIYYSQIVNDFQKGDIAEGYSVSREKKESFPLTVTSAQKNPTAFYLCASSIVRTGGHGMNTEAFFGQGTRLTVV.

This clonotype has ten or more counts. This chain links TRBV5-1 with TRBJ2-7; perhaps TRBD1 as D (6 bases). CDR1 and CDR2 from the germline V gene are SGHRS and YFSETQ. This CDR3 has 14 residues. Trimming shortened V by 4 bases and J by 2 bases, and 13 bases separated the two germline ends. The CDR3 sequence: CASSPSRGTYEQYF. DNA for the CDR3: TGCGCCAGCAGCCCATCCAGGGGTACCTACGAGCAGTACTTC.

This clonotype was recorded at least ten times. The CDR3 is CASSLYGSSSYEQYF. DNA of the CDR3: TGTGCCAGCAGTTTATACGGATCGTCCTCCTACGAGCAGTACTTC. V usage is TRBV12-3 or TRBV12-4 and J usage is TRBJ2-7, with D unresolved. This CDR3 is 15 amino acids long. The V and J ends lost 2 bases and 0 bases respectively, with 11 bases between them.

This clonotype was counted ten times or more. The chain combines TRBV5-1 with TRBJ1-2; the D gene is possibly TRBD1 (6 bases). Germline V gives CDR1 SGHRS, CDR2 YFSETQ. This CDR3 contains 15 residues. Trimming stripped 4 bases from V and 0 bases from J, with 13 bases between. The CDR3 protein is CASSARTAPNYGYTF. In DNA form, the CDR3 reads TGCGCCAGCAGCGCACGGACAGCACCTAACTATGGCTACACCTTC.

This clonotype was counted a few times. The chain employs TRBV19 and TRBJ1-6, with unresolved D. Germline V gene data show CDR1 as LNHDA and CDR2 as SQIVND (reference sequence). With 3 bases removed from V and 14 bases from J, the gap between germline ends came to 17 bases. The CDR3 spans 14 residues. This chain's CDR3 is CASSILGHPRALHF. CDR3 in DNA: TGTGCCAGTAGTATCCTGGGCCACCCTAGGGCCCTCCACTTT.

The gene calls are TRBV6-8 and TRBJ2-5; possible D gene TRBD1, 6 bases. Germline V lookup: CDR1 MNHGY, CDR2 SAAAGT. This CDR3 has 14 amino acids. V gave up 6 bases and J gave up 4 bases, with 15 bases separating them. As DNA, the CDR3 is TGTGCCAGCAGCCGTAACAGGGCTCCAGAGACCCAGTACTTC. Translated: CASSRNRAPETQYF.

This clonotype was detected a few times. The chain links TRBV27 to TRBJ2-5; 12 positions agree with TRBD2. Trimming removed 2 bases from V and 5 bases from J; junction bases left unmatched: 12. The CDR3 spans 18 residues. Germline assignment: CDR1 MNHEY and CDR2 SMNVEV (reference sequence). Written as DNA, the CDR3 is TGTGCCAGCAGTTTAGAGTTCGCTAGCGGGAGGGCCATTGAGACCCAGTACTTC. Residues: CASSLEFASGRAIETQYF.